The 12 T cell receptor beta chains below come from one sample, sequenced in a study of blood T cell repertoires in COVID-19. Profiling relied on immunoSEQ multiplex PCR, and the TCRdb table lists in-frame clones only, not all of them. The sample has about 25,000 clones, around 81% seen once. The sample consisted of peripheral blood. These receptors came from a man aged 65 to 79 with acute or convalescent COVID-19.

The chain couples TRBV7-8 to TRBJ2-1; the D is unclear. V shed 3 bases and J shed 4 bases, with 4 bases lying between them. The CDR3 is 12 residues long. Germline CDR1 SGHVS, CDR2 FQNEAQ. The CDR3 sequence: CASSFEYNEQFF. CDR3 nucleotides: TGTGCCAGCAGCTTTGAGTACAATGAGCAGTTCTTC.

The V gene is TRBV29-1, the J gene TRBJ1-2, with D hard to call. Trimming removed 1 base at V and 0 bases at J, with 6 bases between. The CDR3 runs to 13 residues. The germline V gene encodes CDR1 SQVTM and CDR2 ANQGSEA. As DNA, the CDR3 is TGCAGCGTTGAAGTACAAGCTAACTATGGCTACACCTTC. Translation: CSVEVQANYGYTF.

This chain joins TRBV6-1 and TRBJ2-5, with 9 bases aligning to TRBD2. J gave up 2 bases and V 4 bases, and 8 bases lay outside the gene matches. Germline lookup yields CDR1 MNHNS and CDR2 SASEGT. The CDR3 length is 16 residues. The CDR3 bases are TGTGCCAGCAGTGGCTTGGTAGCGGGAGCGCAAGAGACCCAGTACTTC. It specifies CASSGLVAGAQETQYF.

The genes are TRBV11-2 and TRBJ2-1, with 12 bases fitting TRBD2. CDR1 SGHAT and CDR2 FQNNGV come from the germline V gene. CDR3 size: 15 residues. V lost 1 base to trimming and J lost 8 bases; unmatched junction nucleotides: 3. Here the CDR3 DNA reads TGTGCCAGCAGCTTAGGACTAGCGGGAGTCTATGAGCAGTTCTTC. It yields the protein CASSLGLAGVYEQFF.

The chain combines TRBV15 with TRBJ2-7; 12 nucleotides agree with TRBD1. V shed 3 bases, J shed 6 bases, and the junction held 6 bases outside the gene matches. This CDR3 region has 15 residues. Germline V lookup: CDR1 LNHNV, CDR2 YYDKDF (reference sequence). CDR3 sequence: CATSREGQGAGEQYF. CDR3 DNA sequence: TGTGCCACCAGCAGGGAGGGACAGGGGGCCGGCGAGCAGTACTTC.

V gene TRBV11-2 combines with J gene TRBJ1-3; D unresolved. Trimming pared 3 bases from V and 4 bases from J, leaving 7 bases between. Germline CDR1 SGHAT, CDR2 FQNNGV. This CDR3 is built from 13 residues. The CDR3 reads CASSFSIGNTIYF. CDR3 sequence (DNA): TGTGCCAGCAGCTTTTCTATAGGAAACACCATATATTTT.

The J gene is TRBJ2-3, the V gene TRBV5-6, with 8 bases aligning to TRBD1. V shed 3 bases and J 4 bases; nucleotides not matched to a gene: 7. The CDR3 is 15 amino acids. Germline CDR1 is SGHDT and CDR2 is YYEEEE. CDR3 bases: TGTGCCAGCAGCTCGCTCCAGGGGGCGGCAGATACGCAGTATTTT. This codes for CASSSLQGAADTQYF.

CDR3 sequence: CATSDRANTEAFF. For the CDR3, the DNA is TGTGCCACCTCAGACAGGGCGAACACTGAAGCTTTCTTT. V and J are TRBV6-5 and TRBJ1-1, with 7 bases identical to TRBD1. The CDR3 length is 13 residues. CDR1 and CDR2 (germline): MNHEY, SVGAGI. V was pared by 10 bases and J by 1 base, with 6 bases of the junction left unmatched.

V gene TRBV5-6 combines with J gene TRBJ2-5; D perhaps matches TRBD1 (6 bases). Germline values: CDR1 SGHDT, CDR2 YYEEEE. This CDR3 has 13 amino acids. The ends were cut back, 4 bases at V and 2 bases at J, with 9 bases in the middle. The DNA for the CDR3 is TGTGCCAGCAGCAGAGGACAGCAAGAGACCCAGTACTTC. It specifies CASSRGQQETQYF. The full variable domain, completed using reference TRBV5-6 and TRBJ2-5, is DAGVTQSPTHLIKTRGQQVTLRCSPKSGHDTVSWYQQALGQGPQFIFQYYEEEERQRGNFPDRFSGHQFPNYSSELNVNALLLGDSALYLCASSRGQQETQYFGPGTRLLVL.

The CDR3 protein is CASSLTPTGERSEQFF. CDR3 sequence (DNA): TGTGCCAGCAGCTTAACCCCGACAGGGGAAAGGAGTGAGCAGTTCTTC. The chain has TRBV7-3 and TRBJ2-1; 8 nucleotides align to TRBD1. The CDR3 covers 16 residues. In germline, CDR1 is SGHTA, CDR2 FQGTGA. The junction had 10 bases not matched to a gene; V was cut back by 0 bases and J by 9 bases.

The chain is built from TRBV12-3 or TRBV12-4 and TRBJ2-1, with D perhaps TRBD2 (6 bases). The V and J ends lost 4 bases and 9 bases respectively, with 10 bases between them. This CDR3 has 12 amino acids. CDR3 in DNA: TGTGCCAGCAGTTCGCTAGCGAGTGAGCAGTTCTTC. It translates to CASSSLASEQFF.

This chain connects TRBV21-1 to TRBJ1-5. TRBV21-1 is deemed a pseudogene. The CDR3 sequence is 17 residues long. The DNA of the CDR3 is TGTGCCAGCAGCAAAGTAGGGGGGGGGCAAGGTAGTCAGCCCCAGCATTTT. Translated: CASSKVGGGQGSQPQHF.